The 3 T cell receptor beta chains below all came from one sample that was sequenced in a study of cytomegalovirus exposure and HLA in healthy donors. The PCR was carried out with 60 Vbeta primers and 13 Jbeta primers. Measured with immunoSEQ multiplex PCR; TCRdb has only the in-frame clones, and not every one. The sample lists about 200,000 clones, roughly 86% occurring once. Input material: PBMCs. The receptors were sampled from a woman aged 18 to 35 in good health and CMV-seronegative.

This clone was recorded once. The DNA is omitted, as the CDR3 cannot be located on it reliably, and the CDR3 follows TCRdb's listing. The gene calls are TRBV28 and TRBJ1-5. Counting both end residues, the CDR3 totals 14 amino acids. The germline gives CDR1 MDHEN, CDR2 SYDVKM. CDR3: CASSLFLYNQPQHF.

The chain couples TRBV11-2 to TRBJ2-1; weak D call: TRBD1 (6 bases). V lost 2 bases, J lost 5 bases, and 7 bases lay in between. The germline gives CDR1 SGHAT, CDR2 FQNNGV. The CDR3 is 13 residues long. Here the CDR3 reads CASSLRGNNEQFF. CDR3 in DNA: TGTGCCAGCAGCTTAAGGGGGAACAATGAGCAGTTCTTC. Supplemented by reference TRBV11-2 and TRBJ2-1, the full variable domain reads EAGVAQSPRYKIIEKRQSVAFWCNPISGHATLYWYQQILGQGPKLLIQFQNNGVVDDSQLPKDRFSAERLKGVDSTLKIQPAKLEDSAVYLCASSLRGNNEQFFGPGTRLTVL.

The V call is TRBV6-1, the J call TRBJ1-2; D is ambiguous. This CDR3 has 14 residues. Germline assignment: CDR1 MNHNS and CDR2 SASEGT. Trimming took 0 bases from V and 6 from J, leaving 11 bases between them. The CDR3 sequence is CASSEALVSDGYTF. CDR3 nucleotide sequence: TGTGCCAGCAGTGAAGCGCTGGTTTCGGATGGCTACACCTTC.